These 12 T cell receptor beta chains were all obtained from the same sample, sequenced in a study of beta chain features in type 1 diabetes. Expressed TCRB transcripts were sequenced, since all the RNA that had been isolated was reverse transcribed. Data came from immunoSEQ multiplex PCR; TCRdb stores just in-frame clones and leaves some out. The sample has approximately 400,000 clones, about 15% seen once. Sequencing was carried out using naive CD4+ T cells from blood. These TCRs come from a young woman in good health.

This chain joins TRBV5-4 and TRBJ2-5; no clear D. Trimming removed 5 bases at V and 2 bases at J, with 10 bases between. CDR1 and CDR2 (germline): SGHNT, YYREEE (reference sequence). This CDR3 has 13 amino acids. This chain's CDR3 is CASRLSVQETQYF. The CDR3 DNA follows: TGTGCCAGCAGACTCAGCGTTCAAGAGACCCAGTACTTC.

This clone has just a few counts. This chain uses TRBV4-1 with TRBJ2-7; the match to TRBD1 covers 9 bases. V trimming: 4 bases; J trimming: 1 base; junction bases outside the gene matches: 2. Looked up from germline, CDR1 is MGHRA and CDR2 is YSYEKL. The CDR3 is 14 amino acids. CDR3 sequence (DNA): TGCGCCAGCAGCCGGACAGGGGTTTCCTACGAGCAGTACTTC. It codes for CASSRTGVSYEQYF.

The rearrangement links TRBV28 to TRBJ1-1, with D hard to call. V gave up 5 bases and J gave up 1 base, with 8 bases separating them. CDR1 MDHEN and CDR2 SYDVKM come from the germline V gene. The CDR3 loop spans 13 amino acids. The CDR3 sequence: CASSRQRNTEAFF. CDR3 DNA: TGTGCCAGCAGTCGACAAAGGAACACTGAAGCTTTCTTT.

The V call is TRBV29-1, the J call TRBJ2-3; TRBD2 agrees at 7 bases. V trimming: 6 bases; J trimming: 6 bases; junction bases outside the gene matches: 18. Germline CDR1 and CDR2: SQVTM and ANQGSEA. This CDR3 spans 16 amino acids. The DNA for the CDR3 is TGCAGCGTCGACAAACGGAGCGGGGCTGCCCGCGATACGCAGTATTTT. Protein: CSVDKRSGAARDTQYF.

This clone was recorded a few times. The chain employs TRBV28 and TRBJ2-1; 8 bases line up with TRBD1. Trimming took 6 bases from V and 0 from J; bases not matched to a gene: 7. The CDR3 extends over 16 amino acids. Germline lookup yields CDR1 MDHEN and CDR2 SYDVKM. Here the CDR3 reads CASRPTGVNSYNEQFF. Written as DNA, the CDR3 is TGTGCCAGCAGGCCGACAGGGGTGAACTCCTACAATGAGCAGTTCTTC.

The J gene is TRBJ1-2, the V gene TRBV30; TRBD1 matches at 7 bases. From germline, CDR1 is GTSNPN and CDR2 SVGIG (reference sequence). The junction had 3 bases not matched to a gene; V was cut back by 1 base and J by 4 bases. This CDR3 has 13 amino acids. The CDR3 loop reads CAWSGQGAYGYTF. The DNA of the CDR3 is TGTGCCTGGAGTGGACAGGGTGCCTATGGCTACACCTTC.

The CDR3 region is CASSSPGQGSNEQFF. In DNA, the CDR3 is TGTGCCAGCAGCTCCCCGGGACAGGGTTCGAATGAGCAGTTCTTC. The rearrangement joins TRBV7-8 to TRBJ2-1; 9 nucleotides agree with TRBD1. The CDR3 covers 15 residues. Germline V gene sequence: CDR1 SGHVS, CDR2 FQNEAQ. V was clipped by 4 bases and J by 7 bases; unmatched bases: 8. The full variable domain, with the rest looked up from reference TRBV7-8 and TRBJ2-1, is GAGVSQSPRYKVAKRGQDVALRCDPISGHVSLFWYQQALGQGPEFLTYFQNEAQLDKSGLPSDRFFAERPEGSVSTLKIQRTQQEDSAVYLCASSSPGQGSNEQFFGPGTRLTVL.

This chain connects TRBV7-6 to TRBJ1-5; maybe TRBD1 (6 bases). CDR1 and CDR2 from the germline V gene are SGHVS and FNYEAQ. V was clipped by 5 bases and J by 3 bases, with 8 bases between them. The CDR3 totals 13 residues. This chain's CDR3 is CASSRQANQPQHF. The CDR3 nucleotides are TGTGCCAGCAGCCGACAGGCCAATCAGCCCCAGCATTTT.

In its sample, this clone was seen a few times. This chain uses TRBV9 with TRBJ1-2; 9 bases align to TRBD1. This CDR3 region has 16 residues. Germline V gene sequence: CDR1 SGDLS, CDR2 YYNGEE. V was pared by 0 bases and J by 3 bases, with 6 bases of the junction left unmatched. This CDR3 reads CASSVAEGQGYYGYTF. The CDR3 DNA reads TGTGCCAGCAGCGTAGCCGAAGGACAGGGGTACTATGGCTACACCTTC.

This clone turned up a few times. This rearrangement joins TRBV5-1 to TRBJ2-1; 7 bases align to TRBD2. Germline V CDR1 and CDR2: SGHRS, YFSETQ. J was trimmed by 8 bases and V by 3 bases; bases with no gene match: 8. The CDR3 has 14 residues. CDR3 DNA sequence: TGCGCCAGCAGCTGGATCGGACTAGAAGATGAGCAGTTCTTC. This sequence encodes CASSWIGLEDEQFF.

This clone appeared a few times. DNA of the CDR3: TGTGCCTGGAGTCTACTAGCGGGAGAGGGGGGTCAAAGGTATTTT. Its translation is CAWSLLAGEGGQRYF. The V and J genes are TRBV30 and TRBJ2-3; 11 positions agree with TRBD2. CDR3 length: 15 residues. J lost 14 bases, V lost 2 bases, and 15 bases had no gene match. The germline V gene encodes CDR1 GTSNPN and CDR2 SVGIG (reference sequence).

The sample holds a few counts of this clone. The V and J genes are TRBV30 and TRBJ1-5; TRBD1 agrees at 7 bases. The CDR3 loop spans 13 amino acids. J lost 6 bases, V lost 2 bases, and 4 bases had no gene match. The germline CDR1 and CDR2 sequences are GTSNPN and SVGIG (reference sequence). CDR3 nucleotide sequence: TGTGCCTGGAGTTGGAAGGGGGCTCAGCCCCAGCATTTT. It specifies CAWSWKGAQPQHF.